One sample yielded the 10 T cell receptor beta chains listed below, sequenced in a study of blood T cell repertoires in COVID-19. Method: immunoSEQ multiplex PCR; TCRdb's copy keeps in-frame clones and lacks some. Here the sample spans approximately 400,000 clones, around 89% being singletons. Sequencing was done on a sample of PBMCs or T cells enriched from blood (not recorded which). These receptors all stem from a woman between 18 and 30 years old who had recovered from COVID-19.

V gene TRBV6-2 or TRBV6-3 combines with J gene TRBJ2-5; 9 bases fit TRBD1. Germline V gives CDR1 MNHEY, CDR2 SVGEGT. The trim removed 1 base at V and 5 bases at J, leaving 14 bases unmatched. The CDR3 length is 18 residues. CDR3 sequence: CASSYLLGTGTSSETQYF. The CDR3 nucleotides are TGTGCCAGCAGTTACTTACTCGGGACAGGGACCTCTTCGGAGACCCAGTACTTC.

The genes are TRBV2 and TRBJ1-1; possibly TRBD1 for D (6 bases). Germline CDR1 and CDR2: SNHLY and FYNNEI. The CDR3 loop spans 15 amino acids. Trimming took off 10 bases at V and 0 bases at J, with 18 bases between the two ends. The CDR3, as DNA: TGTGCCATCAGGGGCCAGGGGCCCATGAACACTGAAGCTTTCTTT. Protein sequence: CAIRGQGPMNTEAFF.

The V gene is TRBV3-1 (or the pseudogene TRBV3-2), the J gene TRBJ1-2, with D possibly matching TRBD1 (6 bases). V lost 2 bases and J 8 bases, leaving 18 bases between the germline ends. The germline V gene has CDR1 LGHDT and CDR2 YNNKEL (reference sequence). CDR3 length: 15 residues. The CDR3 bases are TGTGCCAGCAGCCAATTTGGGGGGGCCTTGATCGGCTACACCTTC. Translating it yields CASSQFGGALIGYTF.

This rearrangement joins TRBV16 to TRBJ1-2; no clear D gene. The CDR3 loop spans 13 amino acids. Germline-derived CDR1 and CDR2 are KGHSY and FQNENV. V was pared by 2 bases and J by 8 bases, with 12 bases between. In DNA, the CDR3 is TGTGCCAGCAGCCAAAGTGGTCAGCGCGGCTACACCTTC. This sequence encodes CASSQSGQRGYTF.

V usage is TRBV19 and J usage is TRBJ2-6; D uncertain. V was cut by 8 bases and J by 2 bases, with 13 bases left in between. CDR3 length: 15 amino acids. From germline, CDR1 is LNHDA and CDR2 SQIVND (reference sequence). Here the CDR3 DNA reads TGTGCCAGTGGGCCTAATTTCCCTGGGGCCAACGTCCTGACTTTC. Translation gives CASGPNFPGANVLTF.

The chain carries TRBV27 and TRBJ2-6; 7 bases are shared with TRBD2. Germline V lookup: CDR1 MNHEY, CDR2 SMNVEV (reference sequence). This CDR3 is 17 amino acids long. With 10 bases clipped from V and 2 bases from J, the junction kept 14 bases outside the gene matches. The CDR3 spells CATTKIMAGAGANVLTF. The DNA for the CDR3 is TGTGCCACCACCAAAATAATGGCGGGGGCTGGGGCCAACGTCCTGACTTTC.

The chain links TRBV27 to TRBJ1-4; 12 nucleotides match TRBD1. The CDR3 is 17 residues long. Trimming took 3 bases from V and 3 from J; bases not matched to a gene: 5. Germline V gene sequence: CDR1 MNHEY, CDR2 SMNVEV (reference sequence). The CDR3 DNA reads as TGTGCCAGCAGTTTTAAGGGACAGGGGGCCTCTAATGAAAAACTGTTTTTT. Amino acids: CASSFKGQGASNEKLFF.

The V and J genes are TRBV11-2 and TRBJ1-3, with a tentative D call TRBD1 (5 bases). The V gene's germline CDR1 is SGHAT and CDR2 FQNNGV. Between the trimmed V and J ends, which lost 0 bases and 0 bases, there was a span of 18 bases. The CDR3 consists of 19 residues. The CDR3 DNA reads TGTGCCAGCAGCTTAGACGGATTATGGGGGGTGAGCTCTGGAAACACCATATATTTT. Translation: CASSLDGLWGVSSGNTIYF.

The chain combines TRBV5-1 with TRBJ2-3; D is possibly TRBD2 (6 bases). V was clipped by 5 bases and J by 4 bases, with 20 bases between them. Germline V CDR1 and CDR2: SGHRS, YFSETQ. The length of the CDR3 is 16 residues. CDR3 bases: TGCGCCAGCAGTCTAGACCACGGAGGGGCCTCAGATACGCAGTATTTT. It specifies CASSLDHGGASDTQYF.

The CDR3 spells CASTPRGRKVNTEAFF. CDR3 in DNA: TGCGCCAGCACCCCGCGAGGCAGAAAGGTGAACACTGAAGCTTTCTTT. The V and J genes are TRBV23-1 and TRBJ1-1; no clear D. TRBV23-1 is classed as an ORF, of uncertain function. The V end was cut by 7 bases, the J end by 0 bases, with 18 bases between. The CDR3 spans 16 residues.